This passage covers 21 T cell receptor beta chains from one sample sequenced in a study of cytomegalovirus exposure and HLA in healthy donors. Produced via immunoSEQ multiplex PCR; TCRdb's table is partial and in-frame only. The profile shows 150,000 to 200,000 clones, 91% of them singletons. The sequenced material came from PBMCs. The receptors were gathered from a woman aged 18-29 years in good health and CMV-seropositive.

The CDR3 protein is CASEGQGVSPLHF. CDR3 nucleotide sequence: TGTGCCAGTGAGGGACAGGGGGTTTCACCCCTCCACTTT. The rearrangement uses TRBV19 and TRBJ1-6; 11 bases map to TRBD1. Looked up from germline, CDR1 is LNHDA and CDR2 is SQIVND (reference sequence). The CDR3 runs 13 residues. V was pared by 8 bases and J by 9 bases, with 3 bases of the junction left unmatched.

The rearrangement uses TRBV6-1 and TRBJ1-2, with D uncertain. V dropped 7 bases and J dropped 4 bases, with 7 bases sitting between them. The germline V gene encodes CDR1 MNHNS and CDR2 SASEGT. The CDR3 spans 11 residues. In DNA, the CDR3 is TGTGCCAGCATTACAGCCTATGGCTACACCTTC. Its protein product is CASITAYGYTF.

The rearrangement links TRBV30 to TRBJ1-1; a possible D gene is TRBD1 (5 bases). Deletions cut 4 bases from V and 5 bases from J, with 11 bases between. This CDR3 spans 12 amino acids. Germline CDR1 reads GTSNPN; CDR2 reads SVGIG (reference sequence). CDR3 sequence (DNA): TGTGCCTGGACCGATGGGGGGACTGAAGCTTTCTTT. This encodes CAWTDGGTEAFF. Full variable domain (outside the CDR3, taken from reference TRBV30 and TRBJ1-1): SQTIHQWPATLVQPVGSPLSLECTVEGTSNPNLYWYRQAAGRGLQLLFYSVGIGQISSEVPQNLSASRPQDRQFILSSKKLLLSDSGFYLCAWTDGGTEAFFGQGTRLTVV.

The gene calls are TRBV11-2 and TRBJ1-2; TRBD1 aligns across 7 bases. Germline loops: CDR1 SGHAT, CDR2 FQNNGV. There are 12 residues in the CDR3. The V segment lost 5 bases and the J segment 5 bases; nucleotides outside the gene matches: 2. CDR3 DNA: TGTGCCAGCAGCGCAGGGGGATATGGCTACACCTTC. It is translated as CASSAGGYGYTF.

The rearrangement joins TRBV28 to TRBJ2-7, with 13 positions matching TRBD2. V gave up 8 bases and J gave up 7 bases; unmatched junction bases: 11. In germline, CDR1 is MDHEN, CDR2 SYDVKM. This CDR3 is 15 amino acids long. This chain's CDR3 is CASVPGLAGVGEQYF. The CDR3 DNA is TGTGCCAGCGTCCCCGGACTAGCGGGAGTAGGTGAGCAGTACTTC.

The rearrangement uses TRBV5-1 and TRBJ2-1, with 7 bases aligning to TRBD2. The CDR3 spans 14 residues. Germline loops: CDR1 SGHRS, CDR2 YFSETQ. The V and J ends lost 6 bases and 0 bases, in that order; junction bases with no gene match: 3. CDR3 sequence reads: CASNGGGSYNEQFF. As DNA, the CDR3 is TGCGCCAGCAACGGCGGGGGCTCCTACAATGAGCAGTTCTTC.

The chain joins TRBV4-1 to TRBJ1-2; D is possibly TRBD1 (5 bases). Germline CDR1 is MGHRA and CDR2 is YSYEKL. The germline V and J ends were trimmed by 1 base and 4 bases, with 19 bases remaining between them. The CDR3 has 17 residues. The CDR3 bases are TGCGCCAGCAGCCAAGGCGGCGGGGGAGCCTCAGGCTATGGCTACACCTTC. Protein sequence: CASSQGGGGASGYGYTF.

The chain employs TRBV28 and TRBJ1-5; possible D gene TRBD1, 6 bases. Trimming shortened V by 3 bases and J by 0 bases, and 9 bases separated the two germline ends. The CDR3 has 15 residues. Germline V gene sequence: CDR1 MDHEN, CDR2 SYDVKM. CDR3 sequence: CASSLGRGSNQPQHF. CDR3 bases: TGTGCCAGCAGTTTGGGCAGGGGTAGCAATCAGCCCCAGCATTTT.

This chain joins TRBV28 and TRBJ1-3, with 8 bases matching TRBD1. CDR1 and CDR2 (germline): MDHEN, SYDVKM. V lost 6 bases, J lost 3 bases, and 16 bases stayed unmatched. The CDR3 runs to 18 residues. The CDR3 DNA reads TGTGCCAGCAGCCGCTGGAGATCAGGGGGCGCGGTTGGAAACACCATATATTTT. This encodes CASSRWRSGGAVGNTIYF. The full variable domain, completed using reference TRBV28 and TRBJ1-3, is DVKVTQSSRYLVKRTGEKVFLECVQDMDHENMFWYRQDPGLGLRLIYFSYDVKMKEKGDIPEGYSVSREKKERFSLILESASTNQTSMYLCASSRWRSGGAVGNTIYFGEGSWLTVV.

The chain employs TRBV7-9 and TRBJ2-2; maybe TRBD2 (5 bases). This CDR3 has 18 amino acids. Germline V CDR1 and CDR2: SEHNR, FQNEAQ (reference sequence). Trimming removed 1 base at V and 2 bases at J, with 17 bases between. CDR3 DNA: TGTGCCAGCAGCTTAGAATCCCGGCTAGCAGAAAACACCGGGGAGCTGTTTTTT. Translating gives CASSLESRLAENTGELFF.

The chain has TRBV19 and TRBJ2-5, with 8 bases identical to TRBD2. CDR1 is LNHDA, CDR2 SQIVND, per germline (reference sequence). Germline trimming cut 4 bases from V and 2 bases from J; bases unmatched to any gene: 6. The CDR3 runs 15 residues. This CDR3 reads CASSSRGTRQETQYF. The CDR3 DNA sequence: TGTGCCAGTAGTAGTCGAGGGACTAGACAAGAGACCCAGTACTTC. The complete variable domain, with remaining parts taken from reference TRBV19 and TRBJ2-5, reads DGGITQSPKYLFRKEGQNVTLSCEQNLNHDAMYWYRQDPGQGLRLIYYSQIVNDFQKGDIAEGYSVSREKKESFPLTVTSAQKNPTAFYLCASSSRGTRQETQYFGPGTRLLVL.

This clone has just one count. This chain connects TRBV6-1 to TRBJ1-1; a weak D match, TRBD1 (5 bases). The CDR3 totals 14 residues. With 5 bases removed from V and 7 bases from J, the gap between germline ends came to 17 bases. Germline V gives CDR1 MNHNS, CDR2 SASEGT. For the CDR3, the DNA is TGTGCCAGCAGTCGTCTCCACAGTGACAGTGAAGCTTTCTTT. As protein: CASSRLHSDSEAFF.

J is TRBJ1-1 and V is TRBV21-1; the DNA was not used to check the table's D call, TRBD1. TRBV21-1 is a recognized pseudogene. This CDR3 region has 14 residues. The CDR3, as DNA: TGTGCCAGCAGCAGAGACAGGGTAGGGACTGAAGCTTTCTTT. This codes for CASSRDRVGTEAFF.

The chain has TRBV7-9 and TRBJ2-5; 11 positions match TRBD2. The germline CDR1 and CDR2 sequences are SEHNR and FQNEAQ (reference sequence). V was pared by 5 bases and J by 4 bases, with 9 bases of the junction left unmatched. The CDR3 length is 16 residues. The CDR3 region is CASSNPSLAGGETQYF. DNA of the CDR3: TGTGCCAGCAGCAACCCGAGCCTAGCGGGGGGAGAGACCCAGTACTTC. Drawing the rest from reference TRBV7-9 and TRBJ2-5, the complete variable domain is DTGVSQNPRHKITKRGQNVTFRCDPISEHNRLYWYRQTLGQGPEFLTYFQNEAQLEKSRLLSDRFSAERPKGSFSTLEIQRTEQGDSAMYLCASSNPSLAGGETQYFGPGTRLLVL.

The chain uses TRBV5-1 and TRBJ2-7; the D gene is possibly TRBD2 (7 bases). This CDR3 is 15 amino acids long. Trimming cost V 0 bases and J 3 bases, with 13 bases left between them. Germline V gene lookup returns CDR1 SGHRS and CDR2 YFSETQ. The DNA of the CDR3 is TGCGCCAGCAGCTTGGAGGGGGACTACTACTACGAGCAGTACTTC. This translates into CASSLEGDYYYEQYF.

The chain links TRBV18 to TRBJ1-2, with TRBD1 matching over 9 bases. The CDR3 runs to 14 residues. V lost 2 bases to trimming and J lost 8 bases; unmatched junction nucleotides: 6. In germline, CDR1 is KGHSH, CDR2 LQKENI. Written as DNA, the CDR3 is TGTGCCAGCTCACCATCGGACAGGGGAGGGGGCTACACCTTC. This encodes CASSPSDRGGGYTF.

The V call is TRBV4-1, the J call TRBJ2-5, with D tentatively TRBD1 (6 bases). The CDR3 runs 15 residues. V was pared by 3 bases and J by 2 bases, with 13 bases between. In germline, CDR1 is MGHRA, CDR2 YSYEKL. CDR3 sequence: CASSHGTGLQETQYF. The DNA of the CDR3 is TGCGCCAGCAGCCATGGAACAGGGTTACAAGAGACCCAGTACTTC.

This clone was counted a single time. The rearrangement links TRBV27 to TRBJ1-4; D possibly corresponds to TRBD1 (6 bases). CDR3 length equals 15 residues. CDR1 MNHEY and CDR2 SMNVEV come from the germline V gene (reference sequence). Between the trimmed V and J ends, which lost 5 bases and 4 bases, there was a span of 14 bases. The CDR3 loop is CASSGRGGGNEKLFF. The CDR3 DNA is TGTGCCAGCAGTGGCCGAGGGGGGGGTAATGAAAAACTGTTTTTT.

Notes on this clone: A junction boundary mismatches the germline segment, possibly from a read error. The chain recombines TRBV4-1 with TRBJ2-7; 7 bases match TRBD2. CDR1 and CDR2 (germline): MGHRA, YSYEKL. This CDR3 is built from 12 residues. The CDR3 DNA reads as TGCGCCAGCAGCCAAGATGCGGGGGAGCGGTACTTC. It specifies CASSQDAGERYF.

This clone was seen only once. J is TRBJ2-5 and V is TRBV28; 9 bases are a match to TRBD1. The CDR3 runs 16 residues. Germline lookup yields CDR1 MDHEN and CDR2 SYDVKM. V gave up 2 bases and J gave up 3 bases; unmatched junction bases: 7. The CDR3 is CASSLRGTGTEETQYF. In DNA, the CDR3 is TGTGCCAGCAGTTTAAGAGGGACAGGGACTGAAGAGACCCAGTACTTC.

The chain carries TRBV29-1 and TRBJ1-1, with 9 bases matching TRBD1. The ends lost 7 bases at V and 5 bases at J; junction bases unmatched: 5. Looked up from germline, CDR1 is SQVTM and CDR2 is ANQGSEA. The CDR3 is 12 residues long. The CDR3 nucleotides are TGCAGCGGCGACAGGGGGATAACTGAAGCTTTCTTT. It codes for CSGDRGITEAFF.